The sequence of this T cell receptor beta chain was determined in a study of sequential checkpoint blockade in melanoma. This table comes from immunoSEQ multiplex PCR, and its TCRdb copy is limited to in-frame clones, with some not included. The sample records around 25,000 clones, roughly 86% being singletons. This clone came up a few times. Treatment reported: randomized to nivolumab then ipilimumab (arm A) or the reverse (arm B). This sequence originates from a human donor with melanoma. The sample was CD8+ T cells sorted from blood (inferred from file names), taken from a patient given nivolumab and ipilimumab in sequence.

In DNA form, the CDR3 reads TGTGCCAGCAGCGAGATTCGACAGGGCCGGGACAATGAGCAGTTCTTC. This gives the protein CASSEIRQGRDNEQFF. The chain employs TRBV5-5 and TRBJ2-1; 7 bases match TRBD1. Germline assignment: CDR1 SGHKS and CDR2 YYEKEE (reference sequence). The V gene end was trimmed by 4 bases and the J gene end by 5 bases; junction bases not matched to a gene: 12. The CDR3 runs 16 residues.